This T cell receptor (beta chain) was sequenced in a study of shared clonotypes between healthy human individuals. V lost 3 bases and J lost 4; bases outside the gene matches: 8. The CDR3 is 16 residues long. Germline V CDR1 and CDR2: LGHNA, YNFKEQ. Measured with immunoSEQ multiplex PCR; TCRdb has only the in-frame clones, and not every one. The table has 2 million to 2.5 million clones, approximately 94% seen once. This receptor was taken from a young man in good health. The chain uses TRBV4-2 and TRBJ2-1, with 8 positions matching TRBD1. Sequenced input: naive CD4+ T cells sorted from blood. The subset is: CD45RA+ positively selected. CDR3: CASSQAGTGGYNEQFF. The CDR3 bases are TGTGCCAGCAGCCAGGCGGGTACAGGGGGTTACAATGAGCAGTTCTTC.